These 20 T cell receptor beta chains originate from one sample sequenced in a study of cytomegalovirus exposure and HLA in healthy donors. The primer mix had 60 Vbeta and 13 Jbeta primers. Measured with immunoSEQ multiplex PCR; TCRdb has only the in-frame clones, and not every one. This table has about 120,000 clones, 77% appearing once. Sequenced sample: PBMCs. All receptors derive from a young man in good health and CMV-seropositive.

CDR3 DNA: TGTGCCAGCAGTGAAGGTCTCCTTGGAAACACCATATATTTT. This codes for CASSEGLLGNTIYF. The genes are TRBV2 and TRBJ1-3; D not resolved. V dropped 1 base and J dropped 3 bases, with 7 bases sitting between them. The CDR3 totals 14 residues. CDR1 is SNHLY and CDR2 is FYNNEI in the germline V gene. The variable domain in full, with the rest retrieved from reference TRBV2 and TRBJ1-3, is EPEVTQTPSHQVTQMGQEVILRCVPISNHLYFYWYRQILGQKVEFLVSFYNNEISEKSEIFDDQFSVERPDGSNFTLKIRSTKLEDSAMYFCASSEGLLGNTIYFGEGSWLTVV.

The chain is built from TRBV10-2 and TRBJ2-1; D may be TRBD2 (7 bases). This CDR3 contains 17 residues. Germline V CDR1 and CDR2: WSHSY, SAAADI. V gave up 7 bases and J gave up 8 bases, with 27 bases separating them. CDR3 protein: CASNTLTAGGGPYEQFF. The CDR3 coding sequence is TGCGCCAGCAATACTCTAACCGCCGGCGGGGGCCCATATGAGCAGTTCTTC.

V usage is TRBV10-3 and J usage is TRBJ1-5, with a possible D match to TRBD1 (5 bases). The germline V gene has CDR1 ENHRY and CDR2 SYGVKD. V lost 1 base and J 4 bases, leaving 8 bases between the germline ends. This CDR3 has 14 amino acids. The CDR3 coding sequence is TGTGCCATCAGTGAGTTGAAGGGGAATCAGCCCCAGCATTTT. It yields the protein CAISELKGNQPQHF.

In the case of this clone: Here the CDR3 omits its conserved ending phenylalanine or tryptophan, so a read error is the likely source. The limits of the CDR3 on the DNA are not certain, so only TCRdb's listed CDR3 is given. CDR3 loop: CASSPRVGP. The rearrangement joins TRBV27 to TRBJ2-7; TRBD2 reflects the table's D call only, with no check against the DNA. A total of 9 residues make up the CDR3, ends included. Germline CDR1 reads MNHEY; CDR2 reads SMNVEV (reference sequence).

The rearrangement links TRBV9 to TRBJ2-2, with D possibly being TRBD2 (6 bases). CDR1 SGDLS and CDR2 YYNGEE come from the germline V gene. V was shortened by 3 bases and J by 6 bases, with 18 bases between the two germline ends. The CDR3 covers 16 residues. CDR3 sequence reads: CASSGWRGLSAGELFF. In DNA, the CDR3 is TGTGCCAGCAGCGGATGGAGGGGCCTATCGGCCGGGGAGCTGTTTTTT.

This sequence joins TRBV5-1 and TRBJ2-1; the match to TRBD2 covers 12 bases. J gave up 3 bases and V 4 bases, and 2 bases lay outside the gene matches. The CDR3 is made up of 15 amino acids. The germline V gene has CDR1 SGHRS and CDR2 YFSETQ. The CDR3 DNA follows: TGCGCCAGCAGCCGGACTAGCGGGGACTACAATGAGCAGTTCTTC. It translates to CASSRTSGDYNEQFF.

The rearrangement links TRBV5-1 to TRBJ2-2; 9 bases are a match to TRBD1. Germline lookup yields CDR1 SGHRS and CDR2 YFSETQ. There are 16 residues in the CDR3. J gave up 4 bases and V 2 bases, and 6 bases lay outside the gene matches. Here the CDR3 reads CASSFYRDRATGELFF. CDR3 nucleotide sequence: TGCGCCAGCAGCTTCTACCGGGACAGGGCCACCGGGGAGCTGTTTTTT.

The chain is built from TRBV5-1 and TRBJ2-5, with D possibly being TRBD2 (6 bases). TRBJ2-7 matches the DNA end more closely, so the J call is doubtful. Germline CDR1 SGHRS, CDR2 YFSETQ. The CDR3 totals 13 residues. This chain's CDR3 is CASSVGRSNEQYF. In DNA form, the CDR3 reads TGCGCCAGCAGCGTTGGGAGGTCCAACGAGCAGTACTTC.

The CDR3 protein is CASSPPPGLAGGWGTDTQYF. CDR3 sequence (DNA): TGTGCCAGCAGCCCTCCCCCGGGACTAGCGGGGGGATGGGGCACAGATACGCAGTATTTT. The chain links TRBV2 to TRBJ2-3, with TRBD2 identical over 15 bases. CDR1 and CDR2 from the germline V gene are SNHLY and FYNNEI. CDR3 size: 20 residues. The J segment lost 1 base and the V segment lost 6 bases, leaving 14 bases of the junction unmatched. Full variable domain (missing parts from reference TRBV2 and TRBJ2-3): EPEVTQTPSHQVTQMGQEVILRCVPISNHLYFYWYRQILGQKVEFLVSFYNNEISEKSEIFDDQFSVERPDGSNFTLKIRSTKLEDSAMYFCASSPPPGLAGGWGTDTQYFGPGTRLTVL.

This clone was observed a handful of times. The chain is built from TRBV19 and TRBJ2-7; 13 nucleotides agree with TRBD2. Unmatched junction bases numbered 20, after V lost 3 bases and J lost 6 bases. The CDR3 length is 20 residues. Germline CDR1 reads LNHDA; CDR2 reads SQIVND (reference sequence). This chain's CDR3 is CASSIRVPSPSTSGGIEQYF. For the CDR3, the DNA is TGTGCCAGTAGTATTCGTGTTCCGTCCCCATCGACTAGCGGGGGGATCGAGCAGTACTTC.

The chain recombines TRBV10-3 with TRBJ2-3; D might be TRBD2 (7 bases). The CDR3 is 17 amino acids. The V gene's germline CDR1 is ENHRY and CDR2 SYGVKD. Trimming stripped 6 bases from V and 7 bases from J, with 26 bases between. CDR3 sequence (DNA): TGTGCCATCAGGGATTCGGGGGGCCGAACCCCCACGAATACGCAGTATTTT. It codes for CAIRDSGGRTPTNTQYF.

The V gene is TRBV9, the J gene TRBJ2-5; weak D call: TRBD1 (5 bases). With the DNA end fitting TRBJ2-7 better, the J assignment may be wrong. The CDR3 loop spans 13 amino acids. Germline CDR1 reads SGDLS; CDR2 reads YYNGEE. The CDR3 is CASSVADTYEQYF. DNA of the CDR3: TGTGCCAGCAGCGTAGCGGACACCTACGAGCAGTACTTC.

The genes are TRBV7-2 and TRBJ2-1; the D gene is possibly TRBD2 (6 bases). Between the trimmed V and J ends, which lost 5 bases and 7 bases, there was a span of 15 bases. The CDR3 spans 14 residues. The V gene's germline CDR1 is SGHTA and CDR2 FQGNSA. The CDR3, as DNA: TGTGCCAGCAGCCCCGTTGGACTATGGAATGAGCAGTTCTTC. It is translated as CASSPVGLWNEQFF.

In its sample, this clone was seen a few times. The CDR3 reads CSVEGTSGGIVSTDTQYF. The CDR3 region has the DNA TGCAGCGTTGAAGGGACTAGCGGGGGGATCGTTAGCACAGATACGCAGTATTTT. The V call is TRBV29-1, the J call TRBJ2-3, with 14 bases matching TRBD2. Per germline, CDR1 SQVTM and CDR2 ANQGSEA. The CDR3 extends over 18 amino acids. The V segment lost 1 base and the J segment 0 bases; nucleotides outside the gene matches: 6.

V and J are TRBV6-6 and TRBJ2-3, with D perhaps TRBD2 (5 bases). Deletions cut 2 bases from V and 1 base from J, with 13 bases between. This CDR3 has 16 amino acids. Germline values: CDR1 MNHNY, CDR2 SVGAGI (reference sequence). CDR3 region: CASSYGRVGGTDTQYF. CDR3 bases: TGTGCCAGCAGTTACGGGCGGGTAGGCGGCACAGATACGCAGTATTTT.

This chain joins TRBV4-1 and TRBJ2-7; no definite D call. Germline values: CDR1 MGHRA, CDR2 YSYEKL. V dropped 0 bases and J dropped 5 bases, with 17 bases sitting between them. The CDR3 has 16 residues. The CDR3 loop is CASSQEIPPGVNEQYF. The CDR3 bases are TGCGCCAGCAGCCAAGAAATTCCTCCTGGAGTCAACGAGCAGTACTTC.

This clone was observed a few times. The CDR3 is CASSSPLAFISTDTQYF. The CDR3 DNA sequence: TGTGCCAGTAGTAGCCCACTAGCGTTCATTAGCACAGATACGCAGTATTTT. V usage is TRBV19 and J usage is TRBJ2-3; TRBD2 agrees at 7 bases. V gave up 4 bases and J gave up 0 bases; unmatched junction bases: 10. This CDR3 comprises 17 residues. CDR1 and CDR2 (germline): LNHDA, SQIVND (reference sequence).

The chain uses TRBV21-1 and TRBJ1-1; the DNA was not used to check the table's D call, TRBD1. TRBV21-1 is a pseudogene segment. The CDR3 loop spans 18 amino acids. CDR3: CASSTDMGVDRVNTETFF. CDR3 DNA: TGTGCCAGCAGCACCGACATGGGGGTCGACAGGGTGAACACTGAAACTTTCTTT.

Here the CDR3 DNA reads TGTGCCAGCAGTTTGAGGACAGGGGACTACAATGAGCAGTTCTTC. This encodes CASSLRTGDYNEQFF. V usage is TRBV28 and J usage is TRBJ2-1, with 9 nucleotides matching TRBD1. The CDR3 spans 15 residues. The germline V gene has CDR1 MDHEN and CDR2 SYDVKM. J lost 3 bases, V lost 3 bases, and 3 bases had no gene match.

This chain links TRBV18 with TRBJ2-5, with a possible D match to TRBD1 (5 bases). The CDR3 is made up of 15 amino acids. Germline V gene data show CDR1 as KGHSH and CDR2 as LQKENI. V gave up 2 bases and J gave up 5 bases, with 15 bases separating them. The DNA of the CDR3 is TGTGCCAGCTCACCATTGATAGCAGGGTCGGAGACCCAGTACTTC. Its protein is CASSPLIAGSETQYF.